These 21 T cell receptor beta chains came from one sample sequenced in a study of radiotherapy plus CTLA-4 blockade in lung cancer. Sequencing was performed with immunoSEQ multiplex PCR; in TCRdb, only in-frame clones are kept and a portion is missing. The sample shows some 120,000 clones, about four fifths of them seen only once. The specimen comprised peripheral blood, sampled from a patient treated with radiotherapy plus ipilimumab. These TCRs come from a human donor with non-small cell lung cancer that progressed on radiotherapy plus ipilimumab. Some clones in this sample may be carry-over from other donors' samples.

The chain joins TRBV28 to TRBJ2-3; TRBD2 matches at 8 bases. Germline trimming cut 8 bases from V and 3 bases from J; bases unmatched to any gene: 4. CDR1 MDHEN and CDR2 SYDVKM come from the germline V gene. The CDR3 is made up of 13 amino acids. CDR3 in amino acids: CASSTSATDTQYF. CDR3 DNA sequence: TGTGCCAGCTCGACTAGCGCGACAGATACGCAGTATTTT.

This chain links TRBV2 with TRBJ1-5, with D hard to call. V lost 7 bases, J lost 6 bases, and 10 bases lay in between. The CDR3 consists of 12 residues. Germline V gene lookup returns CDR1 SNHLY and CDR2 FYNNEI. CDR3 protein: CASTEGFQPQHF. CDR3 sequence (DNA): TGTGCCAGCACGGAGGGTTTTCAGCCCCAGCATTTT.

This clone showed up just once. The CDR3 nucleotides read TGTGCCAGCAGAAGGGGTTCGGGCACAGATACGCAGTATTTT. Translated: CASRRGSGTDTQYF. The chain employs TRBV7-3 and TRBJ2-3; TRBD1 is a possible D gene (5 bases). This CDR3 contains 14 residues. The V and J ends lost 6 bases and 1 base respectively, with 11 bases between them. Germline CDR1 reads SGHTA; CDR2 reads FQGTGA.

CDR3 region: CASSLEVEMRSYNEQFF. The CDR3 bases are TGTGCCAGCAGCTTAGAAGTGGAAATGAGATCCTACAATGAGCAGTTCTTC. This rearrangement joins TRBV7-8 to TRBJ2-1; D gene unclear. Per germline, CDR1 SGHVS and CDR2 FQNEAQ. The CDR3 has 17 amino acids. Trimming stripped 1 base from V and 1 base from J, with 14 bases between.

This chain links TRBV7-9 with TRBJ2-5; 10 nucleotides agree with TRBD1. The CDR3 runs 15 residues. V dropped 5 bases and J dropped 4; count of bases not matched to a gene: 7. Germline V gene sequence: CDR1 SEHNR, CDR2 FQNEAQ (reference sequence). The CDR3 protein is CASSVTGGVGETQYF. The CDR3 DNA reads TGTGCCAGCAGCGTGACAGGGGGCGTGGGAGAGACCCAGTACTTC.

The gene calls are TRBV28 and TRBJ1-6, with a possible D match to TRBD1 (5 bases). Germline V lookup: CDR1 MDHEN, CDR2 SYDVKM. The CDR3 runs to 16 residues. V was pared by 5 bases and J by 9 bases, with 20 bases between. The CDR3 sequence is CASSPPGHPAFSPLHF. As DNA, the CDR3 is TGTGCCAGCAGTCCACCCGGACACCCTGCATTTTCACCCCTCCACTTT.

The table lists this clone with a few counts. V usage is TRBV9 and J usage is TRBJ2-5, with 8 nucleotides matching TRBD2. J gave up 4 bases and V 4 bases, and 9 bases lay outside the gene matches. Looked up from germline, CDR1 is SGDLS and CDR2 is YYNGEE. The CDR3 covers 15 residues. Here the CDR3 DNA reads TGTGCCAGCAGCAGGGGCGGGGGGCCGTCAGAGACCCAGTACTTC. Translation gives CASSRGGGPSETQYF.

CDR3 residues: CASKWASGNTIYF. CDR3 sequence (DNA): TGTGCCAGCAAGTGGGCCTCTGGAAACACCATATATTTT. The chain recombines TRBV6-6 with TRBJ1-3; D gene uncertain. The CDR3 loop spans 13 amino acids. CDR1 and CDR2 from the germline V gene are MNHNY and SVGAGI (reference sequence). Trimming removed 7 bases from V and 0 bases from J, with 7 bases in between.

The chain joins TRBV5-1 to TRBJ2-7; D is possibly TRBD2 (6 bases). This CDR3 is built from 16 residues. Trimming shortened V by 6 bases and J by 0 bases, and 19 bases separated the two germline ends. Germline CDR1 and CDR2: SGHRS and YFSETQ. The CDR3 loop is CASTQWAGGGSYEQYF. The CDR3 coding sequence is TGCGCCAGCACACAATGGGCCGGGGGAGGCTCCTACGAGCAGTACTTC.

This clone was seen a handful of times. The V gene is TRBV28, the J gene TRBJ2-3; 7 bases map to TRBD2. The CDR3 is made up of 15 amino acids. The trim removed 3 bases at V and 4 bases at J, leaving 7 bases unmatched. Germline V gene sequence: CDR1 MDHEN, CDR2 SYDVKM. CDR3 bases: TGTGCCAGCAGTTTGGGGGGGGTAGATGCAGATACGCAGTATTTT. This sequence encodes CASSLGGVDADTQYF.

This clone occurred once. The chain recombines TRBV28 with TRBJ2-5; D remains ambiguous. Germline V gives CDR1 MDHEN, CDR2 SYDVKM. V gave up 1 base and J gave up 1 base, with 7 bases separating them. CDR3 length: 14 amino acids. The CDR3 loop is CASSLSGSQETQYF. CDR3 sequence (DNA): TGTGCCAGCAGTTTATCCGGGTCCCAAGAGACCCAGTACTTC.

The V and J genes are TRBV6-1 and TRBJ1-4; unclear D gene. The germline V and J ends were trimmed by 7 bases and 0 bases, with 9 bases remaining between them. Per the germline V gene, CDR1 is MNHNS and CDR2 is SASEGT. The CDR3 is 14 residues long. CDR3 sequence: CASTLQTTNEKLFF. CDR3 nucleotide sequence: TGTGCCAGCACCCTCCAAACAACTAATGAAAAACTGTTTTTT.

The J gene is TRBJ2-4, the V gene TRBV5-6; weak D call: TRBD2 (6 bases). The germline V gene has CDR1 SGHDT and CDR2 YYEEEE. The CDR3 covers 15 residues. V was shortened by 2 bases and J by 7 bases, with 16 bases between the two germline ends. CDR3 region: CASSFSVRGVNIQYF. The CDR3 region has the DNA TGTGCCAGCAGCTTCAGTGTCCGCGGGGTGAACATTCAGTACTTC. Full variable domain (outside the CDR3, taken from reference TRBV5-6 and TRBJ2-4): DAGVTQSPTHLIKTRGQQVTLRCSPKSGHDTVSWYQQALGQGPQFIFQYYEEEERQRGNFPDRFSGHQFPNYSSELNVNALLLGDSALYLCASSFSVRGVNIQYFGAGTRLSVL.

This chain joins TRBV29-1 and TRBJ1-1, with D possibly being TRBD1 (6 bases). CDR1 SQVTM and CDR2 ANQGSEA come from the germline V gene. This CDR3 spans 14 amino acids. V dropped 4 bases and J dropped 7 bases, with 19 bases sitting between them. The CDR3 region is CSVVLGANRVEAFF. The DNA of the CDR3 is TGCAGCGTTGTTCTGGGGGCGAATAGGGTTGAAGCTTTCTTT.

The J gene is TRBJ1-2, the V gene TRBV6-6, with 8 bases aligning to TRBD1. The CDR3 loop spans 15 amino acids. Germline V gene data show CDR1 as MNHNY and CDR2 as SVGAGI (reference sequence). J lost 1 base, V lost 7 bases, and 8 bases had no gene match. The CDR3 region has the DNA TGTGCCAGCACCCCCCGGGACAGGTATAACTATGGCTACACCTTC. It encodes CASTPRDRYNYGYTF.

This clone was seen a few times. The chain combines TRBV21-1 with TRBJ1-5; the table's D gene call, TRBD1, was not cross checked with the DNA. TRBV21-1 is labeled a pseudogene. The CDR3 covers 15 residues. This chain's CDR3 is CASSKHTDSNQPQHF. As DNA, the CDR3 is TGTGCCAGCAGCAAACACACAGATAGCAATCAGCCCCAGCATTTT.

The rearrangement links TRBV30 to TRBJ1-2; D is unresolved. V was clipped by 0 bases and J by 4 bases, with 18 bases between them. This CDR3 comprises 16 residues. The germline V gene has CDR1 GTSNPN and CDR2 SVGIG (reference sequence). The CDR3 protein is CAWSVRVAGGLYGYTF. The CDR3 coding sequence is TGTGCCTGGAGTGTACGTGTGGCAGGCGGGCTCTATGGCTACACCTTC.

This chain links TRBV5-4 with TRBJ2-7; a weak D match, TRBD2 (6 bases). The germline V gene has CDR1 SGHNT and CDR2 YYREEE (reference sequence). V lost 1 base and J 1 base, leaving 9 bases between the germline ends. The CDR3 has 14 residues. Here the CDR3 reads CASSLRRESYEQYF. The CDR3 nucleotides read TGTGCCAGCAGCTTGCGGAGGGAGTCCTACGAGCAGTACTTC.

The chain joins TRBV10-3 to TRBJ1-1; 10 bases align to TRBD1. The germline CDR1 and CDR2 sequences are ENHRY and SYGVKD. Unmatched junction bases numbered 1, after V lost 6 bases and J lost 3 bases. The CDR3 runs to 13 residues. Written as DNA, the CDR3 is TGTGCCATCAGAGGGACAGGGGACACTGAAGCTTTCTTT. Translating gives CAIRGTGDTEAFF.

The V gene is TRBV5-6, the J gene TRBJ1-1; tentative D call: TRBD1 (5 bases). The CDR3 contains 12 residues. V was pared by 4 bases and J by 6 bases, with 10 bases between. CDR1 and CDR2 (germline): SGHDT, YYEEEE. CDR3 amino acids: CASSPGVAEAFF. The CDR3 nucleotides read TGTGCCAGCAGCCCGGGGGTGGCTGAAGCTTTCTTT.

The chain links TRBV4-2 to TRBJ1-5; D not resolved. The ends were cut back, 0 bases at V and 11 bases at J, with 11 bases in the middle. The CDR3 consists of 13 residues. Germline lookup yields CDR1 LGHNA and CDR2 YNFKEQ. The CDR3 region is CASSQDSGRAQHF. The CDR3 DNA is TGTGCCAGCAGCCAAGATTCCGGACGGGCCCAGCATTTT.